Presented here are 4 T cell receptor beta chains from one specimen sequenced in a study of T cell repertoires in cytomegalovirus infection. Antigens of these TCRs are unknown. From the reads, TCRdb called clonotypes with MiXCR, one entry per CDR3 protein. Of fewer than 1,000,000 distinct CDR3 sequences listed, roughly 30% are singletons. Sample: cultured CD8+ T cells from PBMCs, taken from culture after CMV antigen stimulation. These receptors were collected from a human donor in good health (CMV status not recorded). Some clones in this sample may be carry-over from other donors' samples.

A remark on this clonotype: At one boundary the junction diverges from the germline segment, which might be a read error. This chain uses TRBV7-2 with TRBJ1-5; 9 bases agree with TRBD1. Germline loops: CDR1 SGHTA, CDR2 FQGNSA. CDR3 length: 15 residues. The CDR3 spells CANSPGTGFNQPQHF. The DNA of the CDR3 is TGTGCCAACAGCCCCGGGACAGGGTTCAATCAGCCCCAGCATTTT.

The rearrangement links TRBV4-1 to TRBJ2-5; D possibly corresponds to TRBD2 (6 bases). V dropped 0 bases and J dropped 2 bases, with 16 bases sitting between them. The CDR3 is 17 residues long. CDR1 is MGHRA and CDR2 is YSYEKL in the germline V gene. In DNA, the CDR3 is TGCGCCAGCAGCCAAGATGGAGTGGCGGGATTTCAAGAGACCCAGTACTTC. This translates into CASSQDGVAGFQETQYF.

This clonotype was detected many times. The V and J genes are TRBV5-1 and TRBJ2-7; TRBD1 matches at 7 bases. This CDR3 region has 15 residues. Germline values: CDR1 SGHRS, CDR2 YFSETQ. V gave up 5 bases and J gave up 2 bases; unmatched junction bases: 10. CDR3 sequence (DNA): TGCGCCAGCAGACGACAGGGTGCAAGGACCTACGAGCAGTACTTC. It translates to CASRRQGARTYEQYF.

V is TRBV27 and J is TRBJ2-3; 12 nucleotides agree with TRBD2. From germline, CDR1 is MNHEY and CDR2 SMNVEV (reference sequence). The V and J ends lost 5 bases and 4 bases, in that order; junction bases with no gene match: 7. The CDR3 loop spans 16 amino acids. The CDR3 nucleotides are TGTGCCAGCAGTCCCTCTAGCGGGGGGGCCTCAGATACGCAGTATTTT. Translated: CASSPSSGGASDTQYF.